A selection of T cell receptor beta chains follows, all from one sample in a study of T cell responses to AZD1222 COVID-19 vaccine. Using immunoSEQ multiplex PCR, the repertoire was profiled, and TCRdb retains in-frame clones only, with some absent. The sample contains 100,000 or so clones, roughly 90% of which appear only once. The input for sequencing was peripheral blood, taken on day 0 of AZD1222 vaccination. These receptors were taken from an adult in good health. Each CDR3 is given with its conserved first and last residue. The D gene is left open where the match is weak. Rows may omit the clone size; those that give it use once, few, many or a size class.

v_call,j_call,d_call,clone_size,cdr3_nt,cdr3_aa
TRBV19,TRBJ1-1,.,.,TGTGCCAGTAGTATCCGGCCTGGAAACACTGAAGCTTTCTTT,CASSIRPGNTEAFF
TRBV5-6,TRBJ1-1,.,.,TGTGCCAGCAGCTTGGTGGCAGGGGCCCGGAAGGCTTTCTTT,CASSLVAGARKAFF
TRBV27,TRBJ2-3,TRBD2,.,TGTGCCACCCACCCCTTGAGGACTAGCGGGAATACAGATACGCAGTATTTT,CATHPLRTSGNTDTQYF
TRBV7-9,TRBJ1-2,.,.,TGTGCCAGCAGCTTAGAGTCAGGGGACTATGGCTACACCTTC,CASSLESGDYGYTF
TRBV5-1,TRBJ2-7,.,.,TGCGCCAGCAGCCCCCCAGGGCTTCACTACGAGCAGTACTTC,CASSPPGLHYEQYF
TRBV23-1,TRBJ1-2,.,once,TGCGCCAGCAGTCCCTCAAATATAGGTTACAGCTATGGCTACACCTTC,CASSPSNIGYSYGYTF
TRBV5-6,TRBJ1-2,.,.,TGTGCCAGCAGCGGGCCACTGCGGGGCTACACCTTC,CASSGPLRGYTF
TRBV28,TRBJ2-7,TRBD2,.,TGTGCCAGCAGTTCTAGCGGGAGGTGGTGGGAGCAGTACTTC,CASSSSGRWWEQYF
TRBV11-2,TRBJ2-2,.,.,TGTGCCAGCAGCTTAGTCAGGGGCGGGGAGCTGTTTTTT,CASSLVRGGELFF
TRBV5-6,TRBJ1-1,.,.,TGTGCCAGCAGCTTGATGAACACTGAAGCTTTCTTT,CASSLMNTEAFF
TRBV15,TRBJ2-1,.,.,TGTGCCACCAGCAGAGATGAGGTAATAAATGAGCAGTTCTTC,CATSRDEVINEQFF
TRBV6-5,TRBJ1-3,.,once,TGTGCCAGCAGTTACGAAGGAAACACCATATATTTT,CASSYEGNTIYF